These 29 T cell receptor beta chains were all obtained from the same sample, sequenced in a study of early T cells in non-severe SARS-CoV-2 infection. TCRdb re-called the 5' RACE reads through MiXCR, storing one row per CDR3 protein. The sample lists under 45,000 distinct CDR3 sequences; approximately 7.2% were seen once. Sequences were derived from whole blood, sampled at baseline. The receptor source for this set is an adult who was a healthcare worker with PCR-confirmed SARS-CoV-2 infection or an uninfected control (not recorded which).

This clonotype occurred a few times. The chain employs TRBV5-1 and TRBJ2-3; D is unclear. Germline V gives CDR1 SGHRS, CDR2 YFSETQ. The CDR3 has 14 residues. The V gene lost 0 bases and the J gene lost 4 bases, with 9 bases spanning the gap. The CDR3 DNA follows: TGCGCCAGCAGCTTGGAGTCCCGTGCAGATACGCAGTATTTT. Its protein is CASSLESRADTQYF.

The chain recombines TRBV24-1 with TRBJ1-4; TRBD1 matches at 10 bases. V lost 4 bases to trimming and J lost 6 bases; unmatched junction nucleotides: 7. CDR1 is KGHDR, CDR2 SFDVKD, per germline. This CDR3 has 16 amino acids. DNA of the CDR3: TGTGCCACCAGTGACCCTCGTGGGACAGGGGATGAAAAACTGTTTTTT. This sequence encodes CATSDPRGTGDEKLFF.

The chain is built from TRBV12-3 or TRBV12-4 and TRBJ1-2, with D possibly TRBD1 on 6 matching bases. Trimming took off 4 bases at V and 5 bases at J, with 17 bases between the two ends. The CDR3 consists of 15 residues. The chain's CDR3 is CASSYQQGWKYGYTF. Written as DNA, the CDR3 is TGTGCCAGCAGTTATCAACAGGGATGGAAGTATGGCTACACCTTC.

This clonotype was seen only a few times. The chain links TRBV2 to TRBJ1-6; 7 bases map to TRBD1. Trimming at V came to 4 bases and at J to 0 bases, leaving 6 bases not matched to a gene. There are 17 residues in the CDR3. Looked up from germline, CDR1 is SNHLY and CDR2 is FYNNEI. CDR3 residues: CASSGAGGSSYNSPLHF. In DNA form, the CDR3 reads TGTGCCAGCAGTGGGGCAGGGGGTTCCTCCTATAATTCACCCCTCCACTTT. The full variable domain, in which reference TRBV2 and TRBJ1-6 provide the parts outside the CDR3, is EPEVTQTPSHQVTQMGQEVILRCVPISNHLYFYWYRQILGQKVEFLVSFYNNEISEKSEIFDDQFSVERPDGSNFTLKIRSTKLEDSAMYFCASSGAGGSSYNSPLHFGNGTRLTVT.

This clonotype occurred many times. J is TRBJ2-2 and V is TRBV10-1, with D unresolved. Germline loops: CDR1 WNHNN, CDR2 SYGVQD (reference sequence). The ends were cut back, 6 bases at V and 2 bases at J, with 10 bases in the middle. This CDR3 comprises 14 residues. CDR3 amino acids: CASRTAKNTGELFF. CDR3 sequence (DNA): TGCGCCAGCAGAACAGCGAAAAACACCGGGGAGCTGTTTTTT.

The chain carries TRBV7-2 and TRBJ2-2; D is ambiguous. Germline V gene lookup returns CDR1 SGHTA and CDR2 FQGNSA. The CDR3 is 13 residues long. With 2 bases removed from V and 2 bases from J, the gap between germline ends came to 3 bases. In nucleotides, the CDR3 is TGTGCCAGCAGCTTAATAAACACCGGGGAGCTGTTTTTT. This gives the protein CASSLINTGELFF.

This clonotype was detected only a few times. The V gene is TRBV5-1, the J gene TRBJ2-7, with 7 nucleotides matching TRBD1. With 7 bases clipped from V and 5 bases from J, the junction kept 9 bases outside the gene matches. This CDR3 has 13 residues. Germline values: CDR1 SGHRS, CDR2 YFSETQ. This CDR3 reads CASANNRGDEQYF. For the CDR3, the DNA is TGCGCCAGCGCTAACAACAGGGGCGACGAGCAGTACTTC.

This clonotype was observed many times. The V call is TRBV6-5, the J call TRBJ1-1, with D perhaps TRBD1 (6 bases). Germline V lookup: CDR1 MNHEY, CDR2 SVGAGI. Trimming cost V 6 bases and J 1 base, with 18 bases left between them. CDR3 length: 16 residues. The CDR3 bases are TGTGCCAGCAGCAGCCGCCCGGGACATAGGAACACTGAAGCTTTCTTT. The encoded protein is CASSSRPGHRNTEAFF.

This clonotype occurred a few times. The chain couples TRBV20-1 to TRBJ1-1, with D unresolved. The CDR3 is 14 amino acids. CDR1 and CDR2 (germline): DFQATT, SNEGSKA (reference sequence). Trimming removed 0 bases at V and 2 bases at J, with 10 bases between. This CDR3 reads CSARDGGKNTEAFF. The DNA of the CDR3 is TGCAGTGCTAGAGATGGTGGCAAAAACACTGAAGCTTTCTTT.

The chain combines TRBV20-1 with TRBJ1-1; a weak D match, TRBD1 (5 bases). This CDR3 contains 16 residues. Germline assignment: CDR1 DFQATT and CDR2 SNEGSKA (reference sequence). Trimming took off 3 bases at V and 2 bases at J, with 19 bases between the two ends. CDR3: CSARPAGMPFNTEAFF. The CDR3 DNA sequence: TGCAGTGCTAGGCCGGCAGGGATGCCTTTCAACACTGAAGCTTTCTTT.

CDR3 nucleotide sequence: TGTGCCAGCAGTGAAGCGCCGGGCTCCAGGGACACCATATATTTT. This sequence encodes CASSEAPGSRDTIYF. This chain uses TRBV2 with TRBJ1-3, with a possible D match to TRBD1 (5 bases). There are 15 residues in the CDR3. CDR1 SNHLY and CDR2 FYNNEI come from the germline V gene. The V end lost 0 bases, the J end lost 8 bases, and 14 bases lay between the germline ends.

This clonotype has a count of ten or more. This chain uses TRBV19 with TRBJ1-1, with a possible D match to TRBD1 (5 bases). The CDR3 has 15 amino acids. Germline V gene data show CDR1 as LNHDA and CDR2 as SQIVND (reference sequence). With 4 bases removed from V and 2 bases from J, the gap between germline ends came to 14 bases. The CDR3 DNA is TGTGCCAGTAGTACCTACCGACAGCCCAACACTGAAGCTTTCTTT. It translates to CASSTYRQPNTEAFF. The full variable domain, completed using reference TRBV19 and TRBJ1-1, is DGGITQSPKYLFRKEGQNVTLSCEQNLNHDAMYWYRQDPGQGLRLIYYSQIVNDFQKGDIAEGYSVSREKKESFPLTVTSAQKNPTAFYLCASSTYRQPNTEAFFGQGTRLTVV.

The rearrangement uses TRBV7-2 and TRBJ1-4; D gene ambiguous. Trimming removed 4 bases at V and 0 bases at J, with 6 bases between. The CDR3 totals 14 residues. Germline lookup yields CDR1 SGHTA and CDR2 FQGNSA. This chain's CDR3 is CASSSSATNEKLFF. The CDR3 DNA is TGTGCCAGCAGCTCCTCCGCAACTAATGAAAAACTGTTTTTT.

This clonotype was found many times. The rearrangement joins TRBV28 to TRBJ2-3, with 10 bases identical to TRBD1. The CDR3 is 15 residues long. Per the germline V gene, CDR1 is MDHEN and CDR2 is SYDVKM. The trim removed 3 bases at V and 4 bases at J, leaving 4 bases unmatched. CDR3: CASSFGTGVPDTQYF. The CDR3 bases are TGTGCCAGCAGTTTCGGGACAGGGGTCCCAGATACGCAGTATTTT.

This clonotype was detected only a few times. CDR3 residues: CSVETGALLGDTQYF. Written as DNA, the CDR3 is TGCAGCGTTGAAACAGGGGCTTTACTGGGAGATACGCAGTATTTT. The rearrangement uses TRBV29-1 and TRBJ2-3; 7 bases are shared with TRBD1. The CDR3 runs to 15 residues. J lost 5 bases, V lost 2 bases, and 10 bases had no gene match. CDR1 and CDR2 from the germline V gene are SQVTM and ANQGSEA.

There are a few counts of this clonotype. The chain carries TRBV6-1 and TRBJ1-3; TRBD1 is a possible D gene (5 bases). The CDR3 is 14 residues long. V shed 4 bases and J shed 6 bases, with 13 bases lying between them. Germline lookup yields CDR1 MNHNS and CDR2 SASEGT. The chain's CDR3 is CASSAGTSENTIYF. Written as DNA, the CDR3 is TGTGCCAGCAGTGCGGGGACGTCAGAAAACACCATATATTTT.

There are a few counts of this clonotype. V is TRBV7-2 and J is TRBJ1-5; the D is unclear. V gave up 5 bases and J gave up 0 bases, with 14 bases separating them. This CDR3 comprises 16 residues. Germline values: CDR1 SGHTA, CDR2 FQGNSA. The CDR3 DNA reads as TGTGCCAGCAGCCCAAAGGGCACAAATAGCAATCAGCCCCAGCATTTT. Translated: CASSPKGTNSNQPQHF.

This clonotype was seen only a few times. The chain recombines TRBV5-1 with TRBJ2-5; D assignment may be TRBD1 or TRBD2 (6 bases each). Per germline, CDR1 SGHRS and CDR2 YFSETQ. The ends were cut back, 4 bases at V and 2 bases at J, with 15 bases in the middle. The CDR3 extends over 15 amino acids. The CDR3 protein is CASSQLAGVQETQYF. DNA of the CDR3: TGCGCCAGCAGCCAACTAGCAGGGGTACAAGAGACCCAGTACTTC.

V gene TRBV29-1 combines with J gene TRBJ2-1, with TRBD1 matching over 7 bases. V gave up 7 bases and J gave up 0 bases; unmatched junction bases: 6. Germline loops: CDR1 SQVTM, CDR2 ANQGSEA. The CDR3 loop spans 14 amino acids. In nucleotides, the CDR3 is TGCAGCGGGGGATCAGGGGGCTCCTACAATGAGCAGTTCTTC. It specifies CSGGSGGSYNEQFF.

This clonotype has at least ten counts. The V gene is TRBV27, the J gene TRBJ2-3; D remains unclear. The CDR3 runs to 15 residues. V lost 0 bases and J lost 2, with 9 bases in between. Germline-derived CDR1 and CDR2 are MNHEY and SMNVEV (reference sequence). The chain's CDR3 is CASSLSNAHTDTQYF. The CDR3 coding sequence is TGTGCCAGCAGTTTATCAAACGCACACACAGATACGCAGTATTTT.

The J gene is TRBJ1-2, the V gene TRBV14; D unresolved. Germline loops: CDR1 SGHDN, CDR2 FVKESK. The CDR3 runs 15 residues. Trimming took off 0 bases at V and 4 bases at J, with 12 bases between the two ends. The CDR3 DNA sequence: TGTGCCAGCAGCCAAGATCGGGGATTCCTCTATGGCTACACCTTC. Amino acids: CASSQDRGFLYGYTF.

This clonotype has just a few counts. This chain connects TRBV4-3 to TRBJ2-7; D may be TRBD1 or TRBD2 (6 bases each). CDR1 and CDR2 from the germline V gene are LGHNA and YSLEER. CDR3 length: 18 amino acids. Trimming cost V 0 bases and J 5 bases, with 23 bases left between them. CDR3 bases: TGCGCCAGCAGCCAAGATTGGAGGGGGTTGGGGTTTAGGAACGAGCAGTACTTC. It translates to CASSQDWRGLGFRNEQYF.

This clonotype was picked up many times. The V call is TRBV18, the J call TRBJ1-6, with D perhaps matching TRBD1 (5 bases). The V gene lost 3 bases and the J gene lost 13 bases, with 25 bases spanning the gap. The germline V gene encodes CDR1 KGHSH and CDR2 LQKENI. The CDR3 extends over 17 amino acids. The CDR3 is CASSPFELVRGDPPLHF. In DNA, the CDR3 is TGTGCCAGCTCACCTTTCGAGTTGGTTAGGGGCGACCCCCCCCTCCACTTT.

The chain carries TRBV29-1 and TRBJ2-3, with TRBD2 matching 14 bases. Germline loops: CDR1 SQVTM, CDR2 ANQGSEA. Losses at the gene ends were 6 bases for V and 0 bases for J; bases not matched to a gene: 5. The CDR3 loop spans 16 amino acids. CDR3 region: CSVRLAGGPSTDTQYF. In nucleotides, the CDR3 is TGCAGCGTGCGACTAGCGGGGGGGCCGAGCACAGATACGCAGTATTTT.

The chain recombines TRBV4-3 with TRBJ2-7, with D perhaps matching TRBD1 (5 bases). CDR3 length: 14 residues. V lost 0 bases and J 0 bases, leaving 6 bases between the germline ends. The germline gives CDR1 LGHNA, CDR2 YSLEER. The CDR3 here is CASSQDQGSYEQYF. The CDR3 coding sequence is TGCGCCAGCAGCCAAGATCAGGGCTCCTACGAGCAGTACTTC.

This chain connects TRBV5-4 to TRBJ1-6; D is possibly TRBD1 (6 bases). The V gene lost 7 bases and the J gene lost 7 bases, with 18 bases spanning the gap. The CDR3 runs to 15 residues. The germline gives CDR1 SGHNT, CDR2 YYREEE (reference sequence). The CDR3 DNA reads TGTGCCAGCGCAAAAGGCCAGGGGTACAATTCACCCCTCCACTTT. Its translation is CASAKGQGYNSPLHF.

The chain is built from TRBV7-6 and TRBJ2-5, with TRBD1 identical over 7 bases. Germline trimming cut 0 bases from V and 5 bases from J; bases unmatched to any gene: 9. The CDR3 is 16 residues long. In germline, CDR1 is SGHVS, CDR2 FNYEAQ. DNA of the CDR3: TGTGCCAGCAGCTTAGCGGTAGGGGGCAGAAGGGAGACCCAGTACTTC. Translated: CASSLAVGGRRETQYF.

The chain recombines TRBV29-1 with TRBJ2-1, with a possible D match to TRBD2 (5 bases). The V end was cut by 8 bases, the J end by 4 bases, with 15 bases between. Germline CDR1 SQVTM, CDR2 ANQGSEA. CDR3 size: 13 residues. CDR3 protein: CSIRRVGYNEQFF. The CDR3 DNA reads as TGCAGCATAAGGCGGGTGGGGTACAATGAGCAGTTCTTC.

This clonotype was counted between two and nine times. This sequence joins TRBV12-3 or TRBV12-4 and TRBJ1-5; TRBD1 is a possible D gene (6 bases). Trimming took 6 bases from V and 6 from J, leaving 18 bases between them. The CDR3 extends over 15 amino acids. The CDR3 nucleotides read TGTGCCAGCAGCTATGGGGGCAGGGAGGGTCAGCCCCAGCATTTT. This gives the protein CASSYGGREGQPQHF.